The present T cell receptor (beta chain) was sequenced within a study of cytomegalovirus exposure and HLA in healthy donors. General study results and limits: Listed as cytomegalovirus-associated were 150 to 200 TCR beta chains. Later analysis identified several of the most significant clusters that appeared linked to common viral pathogens. Both high specificity and high sensitivity reportedly marked the classifier's diagnosis of cytomegalovirus status. Previous analysis showed most TCR beta V segments were productive about 87% or about 30% of the time.

The V gene's germline CDR1 is MGHRA and CDR2 YSYEKL. J gave up 0 bases and V 4 bases, and 5 bases lay outside the gene matches. CDR3 length equals 18 residues. As for this clone: The antigen is not known.

With 60 Vbeta and 13 Jbeta primers, the PCR was carried out. Profiling relied on immunoSEQ multiplex PCR, and the TCRdb table lists in-frame clones only, not all of them. The profile covers roughly 88,000 clones, with around 70% appearing a single time and 2.5% to 3% taken by the ten largest. The rearrangement joins TRBV4-1 to TRBJ2-6, with TRBD2 matching 11 bases. Sequencing was carried out using PBMCs. This sequence originates from a man aged 50 to 60 in good health and CMV-seronegative. The CDR3 reads CASSRGTSGYSGANVLTF. The CDR3 DNA reads as TGCGCCAGCAGCCGAGGGACTAGCGGATACTCTGGGGCCAACGTCCTGACTTTC.